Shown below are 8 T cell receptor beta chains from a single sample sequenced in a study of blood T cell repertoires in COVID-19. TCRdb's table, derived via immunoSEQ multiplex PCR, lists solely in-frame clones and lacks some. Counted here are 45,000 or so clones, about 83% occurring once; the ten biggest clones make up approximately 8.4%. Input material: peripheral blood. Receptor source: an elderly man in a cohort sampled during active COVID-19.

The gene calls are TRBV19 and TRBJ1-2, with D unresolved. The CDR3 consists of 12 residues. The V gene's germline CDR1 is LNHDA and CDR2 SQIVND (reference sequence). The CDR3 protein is CAAGVGTYGYTF. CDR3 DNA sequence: TGTGCAGCCGGGGTCGGCACCTATGGCTACACCTTC.

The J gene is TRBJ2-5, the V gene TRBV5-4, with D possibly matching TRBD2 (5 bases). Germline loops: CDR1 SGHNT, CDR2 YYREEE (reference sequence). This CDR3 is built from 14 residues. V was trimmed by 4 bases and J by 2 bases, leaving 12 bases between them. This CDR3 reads CASSPGETQETQYF. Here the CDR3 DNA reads TGTGCCAGCAGCCCTGGGGAGACGCAAGAGACCCAGTACTTC.

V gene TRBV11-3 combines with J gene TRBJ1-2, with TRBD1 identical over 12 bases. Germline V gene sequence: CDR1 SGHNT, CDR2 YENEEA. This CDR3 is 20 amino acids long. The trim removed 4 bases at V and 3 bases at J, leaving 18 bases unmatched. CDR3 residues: CASSSDTSRDRGQWDYGYTF. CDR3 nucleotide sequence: TGTGCCAGCAGCTCCGATACTTCCCGGGACAGGGGGCAGTGGGACTATGGCTACACCTTC.

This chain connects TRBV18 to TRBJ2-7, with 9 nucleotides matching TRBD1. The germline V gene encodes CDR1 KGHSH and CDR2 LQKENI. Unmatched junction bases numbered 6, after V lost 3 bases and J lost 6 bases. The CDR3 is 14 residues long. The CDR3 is CASSPVQGAGEQYF. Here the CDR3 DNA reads TGTGCCAGCTCACCCGTACAGGGGGCGGGCGAGCAGTACTTC.

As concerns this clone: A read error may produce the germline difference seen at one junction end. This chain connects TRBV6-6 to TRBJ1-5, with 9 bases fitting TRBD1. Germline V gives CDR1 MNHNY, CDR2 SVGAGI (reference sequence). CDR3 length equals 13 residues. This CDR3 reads CASSSPPRDRENF. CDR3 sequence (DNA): TGTGCCAGCAGTTCACCCCCCCGGGACAGGGAGAATTTT.

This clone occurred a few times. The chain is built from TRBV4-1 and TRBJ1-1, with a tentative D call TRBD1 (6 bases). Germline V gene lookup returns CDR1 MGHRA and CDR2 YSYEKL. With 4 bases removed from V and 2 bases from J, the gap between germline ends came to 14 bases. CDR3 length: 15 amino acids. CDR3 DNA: TGCGCCAGCAGCCGACGACAGGCCGATAACACTGAAGCTTTCTTT. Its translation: CASSRRQADNTEAFF.

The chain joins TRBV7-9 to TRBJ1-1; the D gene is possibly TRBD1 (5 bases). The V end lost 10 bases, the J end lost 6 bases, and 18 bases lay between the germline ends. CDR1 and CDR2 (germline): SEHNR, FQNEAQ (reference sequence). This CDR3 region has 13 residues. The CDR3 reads CATSLQGIAEAFF. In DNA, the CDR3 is TGTGCCACTTCACTTCAGGGAATCGCTGAAGCTTTCTTT.

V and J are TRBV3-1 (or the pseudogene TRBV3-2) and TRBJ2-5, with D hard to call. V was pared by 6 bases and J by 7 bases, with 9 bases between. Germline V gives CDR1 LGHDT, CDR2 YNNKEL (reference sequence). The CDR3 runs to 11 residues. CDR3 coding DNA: TGTGCCAGCAGGGTCGGAGTGACCCAGTACTTC. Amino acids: CASRVGVTQYF.